These 27 T cell receptor beta chains originate from one sample sequenced in a study of T cell repertoires in cytomegalovirus infection. TCRdb independently ran MiXCR on the reads; one entry per CDR3 protein. The sample shows roughly 230,000 distinct CDR3 sequences, 10% to 15% of them seen only once. The specimen sequenced was PBMCs. Receptors were obtained from a human donor in good health (CMV status not recorded). Some clones in this sample may be carry-over from other donors' samples.

The CDR3 coding sequence is TGCGCCAGCAGCCAAGATTGGGGGGAAGAGACCCAGTACTTC. Protein: CASSQDWGEETQYF. The V and J genes are TRBV4-1 and TRBJ2-5, with D possibly being TRBD2 (6 bases). Per germline, CDR1 MGHRA and CDR2 YSYEKL. The V gene lost 0 bases and the J gene lost 3 bases, with 8 bases spanning the gap. The CDR3 totals 14 residues.

This clonotype has more than one count but fewer than ten. The genes are TRBV7-9 and TRBJ1-1; D might be TRBD1 (6 bases). The CDR3 has 15 residues. The V gene lost 3 bases and the J gene lost 2 bases, with 13 bases spanning the gap. Germline lookup yields CDR1 SEHNR and CDR2 FQNEAQ (reference sequence). CDR3 nucleotide sequence: TGTGCCAGCAGCTTCCTGGCAGGGGCAAACACTGAAGCTTTCTTT. Protein sequence: CASSFLAGANTEAFF.

To note about this clonotype: Germline is not matched at one junction end, which may reflect a read error. V and J are TRBV4-3 and TRBJ2-4; no clear D. There are 16 residues in the CDR3. Germline V gene sequence: CDR1 LGHNA, CDR2 YSLEER. The CDR3, as DNA: TGCGCCAGCAGCCAAGTGAAGGGATCAGGCAAAAACGTTCAGTACTTC. The encoded protein is CASSQVKGSGKNVQYF.

In this sample, this clonotype turned up many times. The chain employs TRBV7-8 and TRBJ1-2; 9 bases map to TRBD1. CDR1 and CDR2 from the germline V gene are SGHVS and FQNEAQ. CDR3 length: 15 residues. The trim removed 3 bases at V and 0 bases at J, leaving 2 bases unmatched. In DNA, the CDR3 is TGTGCCAGCAGCTTCGGGACAGGGTCTAACTATGGCTACACCTTC. Residues: CASSFGTGSNYGYTF.

The rearrangement links TRBV5-1 to TRBJ2-5, with 7 bases identical to TRBD1. V was clipped by 0 bases and J by 2 bases; unmatched bases: 7. The CDR3 sequence is 16 residues long. Germline V gene sequence: CDR1 SGHRS, CDR2 YFSETQ. CDR3 sequence reads: CASSLGDRESQETQYF. The CDR3 region has the DNA TGCGCCAGCAGCTTGGGTGACAGGGAATCGCAAGAGACCCAGTACTTC.

This clonotype has at least ten counts. The chain uses TRBV7-2 and TRBJ2-5; 8 nucleotides align to TRBD2. The germline gives CDR1 SGHTA, CDR2 FQGNSA. The ends lost 5 bases at V and 6 bases at J; junction bases unmatched: 8. The CDR3 is 14 residues long. DNA for the CDR3: TGTGCCAGCAGCCCGATGTCGGGGGGGAAGACCCAGTACTTC. Translated: CASSPMSGGKTQYF.

This clonotype was detected ten times or more. The V call is TRBV7-3, the J call TRBJ2-2, with 8 nucleotides matching TRBD2. There are 17 residues in the CDR3. Germline CDR1 and CDR2: SGHTA and FQGTGA. Trimming removed 1 base from V and 1 base from J; junction bases left unmatched: 5. The CDR3 is CASSLRAGAMNTGELFF. The CDR3 DNA sequence: TGTGCCAGCAGCTTAAGAGCGGGGGCCATGAACACCGGGGAGCTGTTTTTT. The variable domain in full, completed from reference TRBV7-3 and TRBJ2-2, reads GAGVSQTPSNKVTEKGKYVELRCDPISGHTALYWYRQSLGQGPEFLIYFQGTGAADDSGLPNDRFFAVRPEGSVSTLKIQRTERGDSAVYLCASSLRAGAMNTGELFFGEGSRLTVL.

Remarks on this clonotype: The junction and the germline gene differ at one end; a read error may be behind it. The rearrangement joins TRBV4-1 to TRBJ2-7; 14 nucleotides line up with TRBD2. Germline V gene sequence: CDR1 MGHRA, CDR2 YSYEKL. This CDR3 is built from 14 residues. Here the CDR3 DNA reads TGCGCCAGCAGCGGGACTAGCGGGGGCGCTTTACGGCGCTTC. It encodes CASSGTSGGALRRF.

This clonotype was seen repeatedly, ten times or more. The chain couples TRBV7-2 to TRBJ1-1; D unresolved. This CDR3 has 11 amino acids. The V gene lost 5 bases and the J gene lost 7 bases, with 8 bases spanning the gap. Germline V CDR1 and CDR2: SGHTA, FQGNSA. CDR3 coding DNA: TGTGCCAGCAGCCCCTGGGGTGAAGCTTTCTTT. This translates into CASSPWGEAFF.

This clonotype was found many times. The chain combines TRBV12-3 or TRBV12-4 with TRBJ1-2; unclear D gene. Trimming cost V 5 bases and J 3 bases, with 10 bases left between them. This CDR3 has 13 amino acids. CDR3 loop: CASSIGRDYGYTF. The CDR3 DNA reads as TGTGCCAGCAGTATCGGACGGGACTATGGCTACACCTTC.

The sample holds many counts of this clonotype. The V call is TRBV4-3, the J call TRBJ1-4; no clear D. The CDR3 runs to 19 residues. Germline V CDR1 and CDR2: LGHNA, YSLEER. Trimming shortened V by 0 bases and J by 0 bases, and 17 bases separated the two germline ends. DNA for the CDR3: TGCGCCAGCAGCCAAGATTTTACAGATTGGCCCACAACTAATGAAAAACTGTTTTTT. It is translated as CASSQDFTDWPTTNEKLFF.

This clonotype was seen more than once but under ten times. The rearrangement joins TRBV20-1 to TRBJ1-2; 11 nucleotides agree with TRBD1. Germline V CDR1 and CDR2: DFQATT, SNEGSKA (reference sequence). With V trimmed by 5 bases and J by 1 base, 12 bases remained unmatched. CDR3 size: 17 residues. DNA of the CDR3: TGCAGTGCTCTCCCCCCGGGGACAGGGGGGGTTAACTATGGCTACACCTTC. This sequence encodes CSALPPGTGGVNYGYTF.

This clonotype was observed many times. This chain joins TRBV14 and TRBJ1-1, with D tentatively TRBD1 (5 bases). V lost 0 bases and J 0 bases, leaving 11 bases between the germline ends. In germline, CDR1 is SGHDN, CDR2 FVKESK. This CDR3 has 16 amino acids. The CDR3 DNA sequence: TGTGCCAGCAGCCAAGATAAGGGGAACTTGAACACTGAAGCTTTCTTT. Translated, it gives CASSQDKGNLNTEAFF.

This clonotype was counted ten times or more. This sequence joins TRBV7-9 and TRBJ1-6; D unclear. CDR1 is SEHNR and CDR2 is FQNEAQ in the germline V gene (reference sequence). The CDR3 runs 14 residues. The V gene lost 1 base and the J gene lost 8 bases, with 9 bases spanning the gap. As DNA, the CDR3 is TGTGCCAGCAGCTTAGGGGCCGGACATTCACCCCTCCACTTT. Translated: CASSLGAGHSPLHF.

The chain is built from TRBV6-2 or TRBV6-3 and TRBJ2-5; D gene unclear. The CDR3 is made up of 13 amino acids. The germline V gene encodes CDR1 MNHEY and CDR2 SVGEGT. V was cut by 6 bases and J by 5 bases, with 13 bases left in between. CDR3 coding DNA: TGTGCCAGCAGACTTGGAGCTGCGGAGACCCAGTACTTC. It encodes CASRLGAAETQYF.

The chain uses TRBV5-1 and TRBJ2-2; TRBD2 matches 9 bases. Germline CDR1 SGHRS, CDR2 YFSETQ. Trimming took 3 bases from V and 4 from J; bases not matched to a gene: 1. The CDR3 length is 14 residues. This CDR3 is CASSWGLATGELFF. The CDR3, as DNA: TGCGCCAGCAGCTGGGGACTAGCCACCGGGGAGCTGTTTTTT.

This clonotype was counted at least ten times. The rearrangement uses TRBV10-3 and TRBJ2-3, with D perhaps matching TRBD1 or TRBD2 (6 bases each). V was clipped by 8 bases and J by 1 base, with 10 bases between them. The CDR3 sequence is 13 residues long. Germline assignment: CDR1 ENHRY and CDR2 SYGVKD. The chain's CDR3 is CAIEGEGTDTQYF. The CDR3 DNA reads TGTGCCATCGAGGGGGAGGGCACAGATACGCAGTATTTT.

V gene TRBV9 combines with J gene TRBJ2-2, with D tentatively TRBD1 (6 bases). CDR1 and CDR2 (germline): SGDLS, YYNGEE. The CDR3 spans 14 residues. V shed 3 bases and J shed 4 bases, with 10 bases lying between them. CDR3 DNA: TGTGCCAGCAGCGAGAAGACAGGCACCGGGGAGCTGTTTTTT. It translates to CASSEKTGTGELFF. Full variable domain (rest looked up from reference TRBV9 and TRBJ2-2): DSGVTQTPKHLITATGQRVTLRCSPRSGDLSVYWYQQSLDQGLQFLIQYYNGEERAKGNILERFSAQQFPDLHSELNLSSLELGDSALYFCASSEKTGTGELFFGEGSRLTVL.

This clonotype was seen ten or more times. CDR3 in DNA: TGTGCCAGCAGGGGGGACCTAGCGTCAGAGCAGTACTTC. Translating gives CASRGDLASEQYF. The V gene is TRBV28, the J gene TRBJ2-7; weak D call: TRBD2 (6 bases). In germline, CDR1 is MDHEN, CDR2 SYDVKM. The CDR3 is 13 amino acids. The V gene lost 6 bases and the J gene lost 7 bases, with 16 bases spanning the gap.

This clonotype came up many times. The rearrangement joins TRBV7-9 to TRBJ2-3; 8 bases align to TRBD2. The CDR3 spans 13 residues. CDR1 and CDR2 from the germline V gene are SEHNR and FQNEAQ (reference sequence). Losses at the gene ends were 11 bases for V and 0 bases for J; bases not matched to a gene: 4. This CDR3 reads CAGLALSTDTQYF. The CDR3 DNA is TGTGCCGGACTAGCTCTTAGCACAGATACGCAGTATTTT.

There are many counts of this clonotype. This chain links TRBV7-2 with TRBJ2-7; D might be TRBD1 (5 bases). Germline V gives CDR1 SGHTA, CDR2 FQGNSA. The CDR3 contains 14 residues. Trimming removed 4 bases at V and 11 bases at J, with 21 bases between. The CDR3 sequence is CASSSLGVDSSKYF. CDR3 nucleotide sequence: TGTGCCAGCAGCTCCCTAGGAGTCGACAGCTCCAAGTACTTC.

V gene TRBV29-1 combines with J gene TRBJ2-1; 11 bases align to TRBD1. Per the germline V gene, CDR1 is SQVTM and CDR2 is ANQGSEA. The CDR3 is made up of 15 amino acids. V shed 0 bases, J shed 7 bases, and the junction held 5 bases outside the gene matches. The CDR3 nucleotides read TGCAGCGTTGAAGACTCGGACAGGGGGCCAAATGAGCAGTTCTTC. Translating gives CSVEDSDRGPNEQFF.

This clonotype was seen repeatedly, ten times or more. The V and J genes are TRBV27 and TRBJ2-1; TRBD2 agrees at 9 bases. Trimming took 5 bases from V and 0 from J; bases not matched to a gene: 17. This CDR3 spans 20 amino acids. The V gene's germline CDR1 is MNHEY and CDR2 SMNVEV (reference sequence). CDR3 bases: TGTGCCAGCAGTCCACCTTTCTTAGAATTTAGCGGGAGCTCCTACAATGAGCAGTTCTTC. It translates to CASSPPFLEFSGSSYNEQFF.

This clonotype has only a few counts. The chain links TRBV6-2 or TRBV6-3 to TRBJ2-1, with 9 bases aligning to TRBD2. CDR1 is MNHEY and CDR2 is SVGEGT in the germline V gene. The CDR3 contains 18 residues. The V and J ends lost 5 bases and 3 bases, in that order; junction bases with no gene match: 14. The CDR3 is CASSHLTQREVLYNEQFF. The DNA for the CDR3 is TGTGCCAGCAGTCACCTTACCCAGCGGGAGGTCCTCTACAATGAGCAGTTCTTC.

This clonotype was seen repeatedly, ten times or more. The rearrangement uses TRBV6-2 or TRBV6-3 and TRBJ2-5; possibly TRBD1 or TRBD2 for D (5 bases each). The CDR3 has 13 amino acids. Germline V gene sequence: CDR1 MNHEY, CDR2 SVGEGT. With 2 bases removed from V and 5 bases from J, the gap between germline ends came to 9 bases. The CDR3 loop reads CASSYEGLETQYF. CDR3 sequence (DNA): TGTGCCAGCAGTTACGAGGGGTTGGAGACCCAGTACTTC.

This clonotype showed up many times. The gene calls are TRBV6-1 and TRBJ1-1; 7 bases are shared with TRBD1. The CDR3 consists of 15 residues. Unmatched junction bases numbered 9, after V lost 6 bases and J lost 2 bases. The V gene's germline CDR1 is MNHNS and CDR2 SASEGT. The CDR3 region is CASRGPGQLNTEAFF. DNA for the CDR3: TGTGCCAGCAGGGGCCCGGGACAGTTAAACACTGAAGCTTTCTTT.

This clonotype was seen repeatedly, ten times or more. This chain uses TRBV19 with TRBJ1-1, with D hard to call. V was cut by 5 bases and J by 2 bases, with 12 bases left in between. The germline CDR1 and CDR2 sequences are LNHDA and SQIVND (reference sequence). CDR3 length: 14 amino acids. The CDR3 is CASSGWLINTEAFF. CDR3 sequence (DNA): TGTGCCAGTAGTGGGTGGCTGATTAACACTGAAGCTTTCTTT.